This T cell receptor (beta chain) was captured in a study of cytomegalovirus exposure and HLA in healthy donors. Study-wide findings and caveats: It was reported that the classifier diagnosed cytomegalovirus status with high specificity and sensitivity in both the original and validation cohorts. The study dropped some indistinguishable V segments, TRBV6-2 and TRBV6-3 among them. Previous analysis showed most TCR beta V segments were productive about 87% or about 30% of the time.

The PCR was carried out with 60 Vbeta primers and 13 Jbeta primers. As processed by the authors: In a later analysis, some 11 million of tens of millions of unique beta chains occurred in at least two donors. Measured with immunoSEQ multiplex PCR; TCRdb has only the in-frame clones, and not every one. V, J and clone size reflect that table, while D and trimming were determined from the DNA. The sample carries approximately 190,000 clones, roughly 80% recorded once. This CDR3 is 13 amino acids long. Germline V gene sequence: CDR1 GTSNPN, CDR2 SVGIG (reference sequence). Between the trimmed V and J ends, which lost 2 bases and 9 bases, there was a span of 13 bases. For this clone: Its cognate antigen is unknown.

The rearrangement joins TRBV30 to TRBJ2-2, with D possibly matching TRBD2 (7 bases). The sequence came from a woman in her twenties or thirties in good health and CMV-seropositive. The sequencing sample was made of PBMCs. In DNA, the CDR3 is TGTGCCTGGAGTAGGGGGGAGGGAAGGGAGCTGTTTTTT. Protein sequence: CAWSRGEGRELFF.